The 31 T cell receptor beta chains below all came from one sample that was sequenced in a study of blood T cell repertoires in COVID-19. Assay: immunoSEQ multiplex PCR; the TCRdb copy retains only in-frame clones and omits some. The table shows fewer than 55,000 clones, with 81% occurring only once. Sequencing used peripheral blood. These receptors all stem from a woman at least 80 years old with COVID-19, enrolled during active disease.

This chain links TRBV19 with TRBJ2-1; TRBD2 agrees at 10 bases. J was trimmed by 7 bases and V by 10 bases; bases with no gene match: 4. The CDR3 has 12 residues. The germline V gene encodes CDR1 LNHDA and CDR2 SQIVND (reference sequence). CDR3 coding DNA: TGTGCCACTGTAGCGGGAGGTAATGAGCAGTTCTTC. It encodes CATVAGGNEQFF.

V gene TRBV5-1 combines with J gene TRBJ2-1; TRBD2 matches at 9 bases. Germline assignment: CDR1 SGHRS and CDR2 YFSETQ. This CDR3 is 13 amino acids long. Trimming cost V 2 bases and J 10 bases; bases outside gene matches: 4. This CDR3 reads CASSFGGRGEQFF. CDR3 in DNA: TGCGCCAGCAGCTTTGGCGGGAGGGGGGAGCAGTTCTTC.

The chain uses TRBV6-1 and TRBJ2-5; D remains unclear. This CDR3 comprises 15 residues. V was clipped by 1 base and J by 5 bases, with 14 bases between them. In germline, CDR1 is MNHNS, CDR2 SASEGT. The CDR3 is CASSEGMTGAETQYF. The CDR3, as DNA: TGTGCCAGCAGTGAAGGTATGACTGGAGCGGAGACCCAGTACTTC.

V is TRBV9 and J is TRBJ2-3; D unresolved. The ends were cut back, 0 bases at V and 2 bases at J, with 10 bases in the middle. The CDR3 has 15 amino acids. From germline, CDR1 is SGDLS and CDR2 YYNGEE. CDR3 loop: CASSVGADLTDTQYF. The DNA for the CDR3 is TGTGCCAGCAGCGTAGGGGCAGATCTCACAGATACGCAGTATTTT.

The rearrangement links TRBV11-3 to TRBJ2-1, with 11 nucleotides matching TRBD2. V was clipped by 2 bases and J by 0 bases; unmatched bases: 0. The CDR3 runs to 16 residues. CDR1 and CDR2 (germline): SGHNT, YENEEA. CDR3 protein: CASSLTSGSSYNEQFF. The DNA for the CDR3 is TGTGCCAGCAGCTTAACTAGCGGGAGCTCCTACAATGAGCAGTTCTTC.

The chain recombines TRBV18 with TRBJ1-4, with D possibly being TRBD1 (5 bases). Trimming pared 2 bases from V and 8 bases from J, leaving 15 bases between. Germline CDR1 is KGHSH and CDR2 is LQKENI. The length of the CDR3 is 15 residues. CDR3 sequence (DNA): TGTGCCAGCTCACCATGGGGGGAGTCTGGAGAAAAACTGTTTTTT. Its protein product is CASSPWGESGEKLFF.

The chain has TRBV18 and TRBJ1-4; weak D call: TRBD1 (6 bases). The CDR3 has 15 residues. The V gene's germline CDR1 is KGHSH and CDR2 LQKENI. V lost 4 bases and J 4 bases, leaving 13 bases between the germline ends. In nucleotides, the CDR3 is TGTGCCAGCTCACGAACCACAGGGCTTAATGAAAAACTGTTTTTT. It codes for CASSRTTGLNEKLFF.

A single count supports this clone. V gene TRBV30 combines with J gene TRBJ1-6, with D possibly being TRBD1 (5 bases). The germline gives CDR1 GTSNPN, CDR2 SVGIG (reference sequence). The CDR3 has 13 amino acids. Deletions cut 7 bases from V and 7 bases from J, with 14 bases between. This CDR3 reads CAYRPFRNSPLHF. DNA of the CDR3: TGTGCCTACAGGCCCTTTCGGAATTCACCCCTCCACTTT. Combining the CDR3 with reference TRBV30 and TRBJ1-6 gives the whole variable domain SQTIHQWPATLVQPVGSPLSLECTVEGTSNPNLYWYRQAAGRGLQLLFYSVGIGQISSEVPQNLSASRPQDRQFILSSKKLLLSDSGFYLCAYRPFRNSPLHFGNGTRLTVT.

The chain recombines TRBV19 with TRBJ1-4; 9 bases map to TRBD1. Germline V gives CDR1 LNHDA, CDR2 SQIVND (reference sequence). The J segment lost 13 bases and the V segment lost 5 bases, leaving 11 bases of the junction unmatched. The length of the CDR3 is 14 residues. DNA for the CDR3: TGTGCCAGTAGTGATCCCGGGACAGGGTTCGGACTGTTTTTT. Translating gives CASSDPGTGFGLFF.

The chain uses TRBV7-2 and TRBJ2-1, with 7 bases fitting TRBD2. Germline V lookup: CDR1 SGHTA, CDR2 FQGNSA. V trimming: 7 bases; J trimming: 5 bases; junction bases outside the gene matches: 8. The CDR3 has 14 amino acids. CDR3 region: CASIFGGSNNEQFF. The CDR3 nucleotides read TGTGCCAGCATCTTCGGCGGGAGCAACAATGAGCAGTTCTTC.

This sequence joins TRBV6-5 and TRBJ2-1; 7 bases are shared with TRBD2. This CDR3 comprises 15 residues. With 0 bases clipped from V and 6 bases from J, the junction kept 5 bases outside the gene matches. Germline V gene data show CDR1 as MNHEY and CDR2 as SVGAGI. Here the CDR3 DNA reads TGTGCCAGCAGTTACTCGGCGGGAGTGGGCAATGAGCAGTTCTTC. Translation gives CASSYSAGVGNEQFF.

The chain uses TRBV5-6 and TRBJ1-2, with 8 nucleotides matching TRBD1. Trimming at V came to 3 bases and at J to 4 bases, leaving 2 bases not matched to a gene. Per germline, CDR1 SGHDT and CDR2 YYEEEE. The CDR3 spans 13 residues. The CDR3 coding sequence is TGTGCCAGCAGCTGGACAGGGCGCTATGGCTACACCTTC. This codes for CASSWTGRYGYTF.

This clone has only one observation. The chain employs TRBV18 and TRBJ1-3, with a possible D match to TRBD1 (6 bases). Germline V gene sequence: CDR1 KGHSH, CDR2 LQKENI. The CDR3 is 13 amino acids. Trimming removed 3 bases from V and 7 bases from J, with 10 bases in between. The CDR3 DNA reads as TGTGCCAGCTCACCTCAGGGGTTTAACACCATATATTTT. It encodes CASSPQGFNTIYF.

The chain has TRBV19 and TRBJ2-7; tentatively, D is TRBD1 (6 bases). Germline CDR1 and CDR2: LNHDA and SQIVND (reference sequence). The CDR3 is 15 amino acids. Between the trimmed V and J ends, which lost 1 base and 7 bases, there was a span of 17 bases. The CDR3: CASSIAIWGRVEQYF. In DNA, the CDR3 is TGTGCCAGTAGTATAGCGATCTGGGGGCGTGTGGAGCAGTACTTC.

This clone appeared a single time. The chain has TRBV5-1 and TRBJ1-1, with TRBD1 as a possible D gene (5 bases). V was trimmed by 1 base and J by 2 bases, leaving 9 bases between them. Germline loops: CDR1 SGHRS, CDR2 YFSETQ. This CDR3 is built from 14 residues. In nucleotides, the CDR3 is TGCGCCAGCAGCTTGAAGGGGATTAACACTGAAGCTTTCTTT. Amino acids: CASSLKGINTEAFF.

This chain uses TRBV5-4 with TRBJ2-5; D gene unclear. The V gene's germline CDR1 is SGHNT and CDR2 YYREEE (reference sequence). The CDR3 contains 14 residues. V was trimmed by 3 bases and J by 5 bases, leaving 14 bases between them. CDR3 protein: CASSYRWQVETQYF. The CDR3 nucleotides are TGTGCCAGCAGCTACCGTTGGCAGGTGGAGACCCAGTACTTC.

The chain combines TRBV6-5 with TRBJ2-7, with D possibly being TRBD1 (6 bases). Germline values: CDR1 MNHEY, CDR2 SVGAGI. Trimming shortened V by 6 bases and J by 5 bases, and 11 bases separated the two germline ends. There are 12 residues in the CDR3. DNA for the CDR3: TGTGCCAGCAGGTCGTGGGGGCACGAGCAGTACTTC. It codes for CASRSWGHEQYF.

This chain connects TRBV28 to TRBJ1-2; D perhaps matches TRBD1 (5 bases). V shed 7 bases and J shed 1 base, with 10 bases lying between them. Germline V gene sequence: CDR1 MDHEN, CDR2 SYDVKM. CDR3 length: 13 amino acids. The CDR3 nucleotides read TGTGCCAGCACAAGACAGCTTAACTATGGCTACACCTTC. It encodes CASTRQLNYGYTF.

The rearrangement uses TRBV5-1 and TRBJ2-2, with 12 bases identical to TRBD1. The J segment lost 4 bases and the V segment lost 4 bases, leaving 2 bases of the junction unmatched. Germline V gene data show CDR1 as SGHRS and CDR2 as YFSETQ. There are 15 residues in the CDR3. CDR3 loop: CASSPGQGATGELFF. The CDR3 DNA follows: TGCGCCAGCAGCCCGGGACAGGGGGCCACCGGGGAGCTGTTTTTT.

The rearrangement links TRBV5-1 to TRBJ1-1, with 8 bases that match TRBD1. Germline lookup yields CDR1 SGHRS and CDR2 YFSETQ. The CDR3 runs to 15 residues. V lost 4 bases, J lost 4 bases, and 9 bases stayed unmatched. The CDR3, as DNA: TGCGCCAGCAGCACAGGACAGGGAGGGGGCACTGAAGCTTTCTTT. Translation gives CASSTGQGGGTEAFF.

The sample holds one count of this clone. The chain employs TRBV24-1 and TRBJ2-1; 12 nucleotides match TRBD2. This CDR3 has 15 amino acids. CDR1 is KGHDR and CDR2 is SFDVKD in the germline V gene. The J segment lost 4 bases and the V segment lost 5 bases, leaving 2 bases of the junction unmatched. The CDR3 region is CATSAGLAGYNEQFF. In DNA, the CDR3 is TGTGCCACCAGTGCCGGACTAGCGGGATACAATGAGCAGTTCTTC.

CDR3 bases: TGCGCCAGCAGCAGGGGACTAGCGCAGTACAATGAGCAGTTCTTC. The encoded protein is CASSRGLAQYNEQFF. J is TRBJ2-1 and V is TRBV5-1, with 10 bases that match TRBD2. CDR3 length: 15 residues. The V segment lost 4 bases and the J segment 4 bases; nucleotides outside the gene matches: 5. Germline CDR1 is SGHRS and CDR2 is YFSETQ.

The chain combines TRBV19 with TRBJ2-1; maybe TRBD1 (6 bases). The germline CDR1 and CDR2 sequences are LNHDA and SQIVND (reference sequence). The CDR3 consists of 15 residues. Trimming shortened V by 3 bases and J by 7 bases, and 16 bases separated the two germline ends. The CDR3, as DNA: TGTGCCAGTAGTATCTGGCGCAGGGGCTTAAATGAGCAGTTCTTC. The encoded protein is CASSIWRRGLNEQFF.

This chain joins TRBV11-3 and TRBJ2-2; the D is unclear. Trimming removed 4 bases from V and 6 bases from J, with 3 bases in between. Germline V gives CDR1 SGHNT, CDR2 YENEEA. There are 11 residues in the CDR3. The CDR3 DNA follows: TGTGCCAGCAGCTCCGCCGGGGAGCTGTTTTTT. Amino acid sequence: CASSSAGELFF.

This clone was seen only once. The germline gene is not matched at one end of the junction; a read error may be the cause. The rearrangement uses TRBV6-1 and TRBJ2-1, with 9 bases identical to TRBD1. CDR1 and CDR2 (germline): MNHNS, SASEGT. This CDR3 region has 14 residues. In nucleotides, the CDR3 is TGTGCCAGCAGGGAAGGGACAGGGTGGAATGAGCAGTTCTTC. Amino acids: CASREGTGWNEQFF.

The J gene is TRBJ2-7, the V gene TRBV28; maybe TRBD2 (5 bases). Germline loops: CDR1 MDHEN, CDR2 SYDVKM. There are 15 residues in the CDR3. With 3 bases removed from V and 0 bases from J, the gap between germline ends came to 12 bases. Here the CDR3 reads CASSFERLSSYEQYF. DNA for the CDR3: TGTGCCAGCAGTTTTGAGCGGCTAAGCTCCTACGAGCAGTACTTC.

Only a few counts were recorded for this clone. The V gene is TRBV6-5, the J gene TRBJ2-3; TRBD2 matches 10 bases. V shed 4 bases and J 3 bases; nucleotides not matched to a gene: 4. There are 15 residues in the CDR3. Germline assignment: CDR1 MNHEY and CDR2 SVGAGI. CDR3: CASSSIAGGTDTQYF. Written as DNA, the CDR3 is TGTGCCAGCAGTTCAATAGCGGGAGGTACAGATACGCAGTATTTT.

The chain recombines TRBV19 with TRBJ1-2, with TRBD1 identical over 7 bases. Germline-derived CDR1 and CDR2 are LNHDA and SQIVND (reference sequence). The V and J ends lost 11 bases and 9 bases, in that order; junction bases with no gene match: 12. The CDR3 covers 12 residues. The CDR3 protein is CALFGRGASYTF. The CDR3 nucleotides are TGTGCCCTGTTCGGCAGGGGGGCAAGCTACACCTTC.

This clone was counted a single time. CDR3: CASSAQGTSRYEQYF. The CDR3 DNA sequence: TGTGCCAGCAGTGCCCAGGGTACCTCTCGGTACGAGCAGTACTTC. The chain employs TRBV27 and TRBJ2-7; D is perhaps TRBD1 (5 bases). The germline V gene has CDR1 MNHEY and CDR2 SMNVEV (reference sequence). The ends were cut back, 5 bases at V and 4 bases at J, with 18 bases in the middle. The CDR3 is made up of 15 amino acids.

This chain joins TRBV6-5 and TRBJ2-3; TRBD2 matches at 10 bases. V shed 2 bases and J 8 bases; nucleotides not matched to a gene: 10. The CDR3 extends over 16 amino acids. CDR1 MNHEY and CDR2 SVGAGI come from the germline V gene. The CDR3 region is CASSYRLAGPLGTQYF. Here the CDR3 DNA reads TGTGCCAGCAGTTACCGACTAGCGGGCCCTCTCGGTACGCAGTATTTT.

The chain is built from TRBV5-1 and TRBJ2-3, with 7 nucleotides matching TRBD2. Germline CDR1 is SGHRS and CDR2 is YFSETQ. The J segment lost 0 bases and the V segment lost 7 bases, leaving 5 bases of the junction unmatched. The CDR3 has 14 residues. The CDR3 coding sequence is TGCGCCAGCTGGGGAGGGCGAAGCACAGATACGCAGTATTTT. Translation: CASWGGRSTDTQYF.